This passage covers 26 T cell receptor beta chains from one sample sequenced in a study of naive and memory T cell subsets. The SP2 primer and nested alpha and beta constant region primers amplified ligated cDNA in four rounds. TCRdb processed the 5' RACE reads anew with MiXCR; each CDR3 protein has one entry. In the table there are 48,000 or so distinct CDR3 sequences, 4.7% of which are singletons. A UMI-containing oligonucleotide was joined by 3' ligation to the TCR cDNA template. The source is a female donor in good health.

This clonotype was detected ten times or more. The chain joins TRBV28 to TRBJ2-7, with D perhaps TRBD1 or TRBD2 (6 bases each). The CDR3 runs 14 residues. Germline values: CDR1 MDHEN, CDR2 SYDVKM. The ends were cut back, 6 bases at V and 4 bases at J, with 16 bases in the middle. CDR3 bases: TGTGCCAGCAGGCCCAGATCGGGGGCGTACGAGCAGTACTTC. Protein: CASRPRSGAYEQYF.

This clonotype has at least ten counts. The chain has TRBV10-3 and TRBJ2-7, with D perhaps matching TRBD1 or TRBD2 (5 bases each). The CDR3 has 14 amino acids. V was trimmed by 11 bases and J by 1 base, leaving 18 bases between them. CDR1 and CDR2 from the germline V gene are ENHRY and SYGVKD. CDR3 amino acids: CASNPGPQSYEQYF. DNA for the CDR3: TGTGCCTCCAACCCGGGACCGCAATCCTACGAGCAGTACTTC.

This clonotype was counted at least ten times. This sequence joins TRBV6-5 and TRBJ1-4; D might be TRBD1 (5 bases). Germline CDR1 reads MNHEY; CDR2 reads SVGAGI. The CDR3 is 15 amino acids. The V end was cut by 5 bases, the J end by 5 bases, with 15 bases between. The DNA of the CDR3 is TGTGCCAGCAGTCTCCGAGGGGCTTTGAATGAAAAACTGTTTTTT. This gives the protein CASSLRGALNEKLFF.

The sample holds many counts of this clonotype. The CDR3 region is CASSQGGFRTDTQYF. The CDR3, as DNA: TGCGCCAGCAGCCAAGGAGGGTTCAGGACAGATACGCAGTATTTT. The V gene is TRBV4-3, the J gene TRBJ2-3; tentatively, D is TRBD2 (5 bases). This CDR3 region has 15 residues. V gave up 1 base and J gave up 3 bases, with 11 bases separating them. Germline V gene lookup returns CDR1 LGHNA and CDR2 YSLEER.

This clonotype was seen ten or more times. The chain combines TRBV6-2 or TRBV6-3 with TRBJ2-7; possible D gene TRBD2, 6 bases. Germline V lookup: CDR1 MNHEY, CDR2 SVGEGT. CDR3 size: 13 residues. The V end was cut by 6 bases, the J end by 9 bases, with 18 bases between. The CDR3, as DNA: TGTGCCAGCAGGCCACCGGGAGCTCTGGGGCAGTACTTC. As protein: CASRPPGALGQYF.

Comments on this clonotype: This sequence may be a read error, since a much larger clone differs from it by one base. The J gene is TRBJ2-7, the V gene TRBV6-2 or TRBV6-3, with 11 positions matching TRBD2. The V gene's germline CDR1 is MNHEY and CDR2 SVGEGT. Trimming at V came to 7 bases and at J to 4 bases, leaving 21 bases not matched to a gene. This CDR3 region has 19 residues. The CDR3 sequence: CASNPGQDGSSGRWYEQYF. CDR3 bases: TGTGCCAGCAACCCCGGACAGGATGGATCTAGCGGGAGGTGGTACGAGCAGTACTTC.

This clonotype was seen many times. The chain has TRBV29-1 and TRBJ2-5, with TRBD1 identical over 9 bases. Germline assignment: CDR1 SQVTM and CDR2 ANQGSEA. The CDR3 loop spans 17 amino acids. With 0 bases clipped from V and 2 bases from J, the junction kept 10 bases outside the gene matches. DNA of the CDR3: TGCAGCGTTGAAGATTGGGGTCGGGACAGGGAGCAAGAGACCCAGTACTTC. Residues: CSVEDWGRDREQETQYF.

Many counts were recorded for this clonotype. The V call is TRBV7-9, the J call TRBJ1-3; D unresolved. CDR1 SEHNR and CDR2 FQNEAQ come from the germline V gene (reference sequence). This CDR3 has 14 amino acids. The V end was cut by 5 bases, the J end by 2 bases, with 10 bases between. CDR3 coding DNA: TGTGCCAGCAGCCCCGGCCAGACTGGAAACACCATATATTTT. Residues: CASSPGQTGNTIYF.

At least ten counts were recorded for this clonotype. The CDR3 sequence: CASSASSGSAAKNIQYF. In nucleotides, the CDR3 is TGTGCCAGCAGCGCGTCTAGCGGGAGTGCAGCCAAAAACATTCAGTACTTC. The V gene is TRBV7-9, the J gene TRBJ2-4, with 10 positions matching TRBD2. V trimming: 5 bases; J trimming: 0 bases; junction bases outside the gene matches: 7. The CDR3 runs to 17 residues. Germline assignment: CDR1 SEHNR and CDR2 FQNEAQ (reference sequence). Based on the CDR3 plus reference TRBV7-9 and TRBJ2-4, the full variable domain is DTGVSQNPRHKITKRGQNVTFRCDPISEHNRLYWYRQTLGQGPEFLTYFQNEAQLEKSRLLSDRFSAERPKGSFSTLEIQRTEQGDSAMYLCASSASSGSAAKNIQYFGAGTRLSVL.

This clonotype was detected many times. The V call is TRBV4-3, the J call TRBJ2-1; 8 bases align to TRBD1. Germline lookup yields CDR1 LGHNA and CDR2 YSLEER. The CDR3 runs 17 residues. V lost 0 bases to trimming and J lost 0 bases; unmatched junction nucleotides: 4. CDR3 DNA: TGCGCCAGCAGCCAAGATTACAGGGGGAGCTCCTACAATGAGCAGTTCTTC. Residues: CASSQDYRGSSYNEQFF.

In this sample, this clonotype turned up many times. This chain connects TRBV6-5 to TRBJ2-5; D is perhaps TRBD1 or TRBD2 (5 bases each). V lost 11 bases and J lost 5, with 21 bases in between. Germline V gives CDR1 MNHEY, CDR2 SVGAGI. The CDR3 length is 14 residues. This CDR3 is CACSTWGSGETQYF. For the CDR3, the DNA is TGTGCCTGCTCAACCTGGGGGTCGGGGGAGACCCAGTACTTC.

In regard to this clonotype: At one end, the junction sequence differs from germline, possibly due to a read error. This chain connects TRBV5-4 to TRBJ1-1; D might be TRBD1 (5 bases). Per germline, CDR1 SGHNT and CDR2 YYREEE (reference sequence). The CDR3 sequence is 15 residues long. The CDR3 DNA sequence: TGCGCCAGCAGCTTGGGTTGGGGGAGCAACACTGAAGCTTTCTTT. Translated: CASSLGWGSNTEAFF.

The V and J genes are TRBV12-3 or TRBV12-4 and TRBJ2-5; the D gene is possibly TRBD1 (5 bases). The CDR3 is 16 residues long. The ends were cut back, 0 bases at V and 4 bases at J, with 15 bases in the middle. The CDR3 protein is CASSLALSDRVETQYF. The CDR3 nucleotides are TGTGCCAGCAGTTTAGCGCTATCCGACAGAGTAGAGACCCAGTACTTC.

Many counts were recorded for this clonotype. V is TRBV27 and J is TRBJ2-6; D is unresolved. This CDR3 has 16 residues. Looked up from germline, CDR1 is MNHEY and CDR2 is SMNVEV (reference sequence). The V end was cut by 6 bases, the J end by 0 bases, with 12 bases between. In DNA form, the CDR3 reads TGTGCCAGCAGCCCCACCGTCCTCTCTGGGGCCAACGTCCTGACTTTC. Translating it yields CASSPTVLSGANVLTF.

Ten or more counts support this clonotype. The chain couples TRBV2 to TRBJ2-1, with 10 bases that match TRBD2. The CDR3 extends over 20 amino acids. The germline gives CDR1 SNHLY, CDR2 FYNNEI. Trimming removed 2 bases from V and 7 bases from J; junction bases left unmatched: 20. The CDR3 nucleotides read TGTGCCAGCAGTGAACCTCGGACTAGCGGAAGTCTCGGGATTAGGAATGAGCAGTTCTTC. Translation: CASSEPRTSGSLGIRNEQFF.

The chain uses TRBV18 and TRBJ2-2, with 7 bases identical to TRBD2. Germline V CDR1 and CDR2: KGHSH, LQKENI. The CDR3 consists of 16 residues. Losses at the gene ends were 2 bases for V and 1 base for J; bases not matched to a gene: 4. The CDR3 nucleotides read TGTGCCAGCTCACCATCTTCTAGCGGGAACACCGGGGAGCTGTTTTTT. Amino acids: CASSPSSSGNTGELFF.

This clonotype was found many times. V gene TRBV6-5 combines with J gene TRBJ2-7, with D perhaps TRBD1 (6 bases). The CDR3 is 15 residues long. Per germline, CDR1 MNHEY and CDR2 SVGAGI. V dropped 4 bases and J dropped 2 bases, with 15 bases sitting between them. This chain's CDR3 is CASSWGGQGTYEQYF. CDR3 in DNA: TGTGCCAGCAGTTGGGGCGGGCAGGGGACCTACGAGCAGTACTTC.

This clonotype showed up many times. This rearrangement joins TRBV25-1 to TRBJ2-3; 10 nucleotides match TRBD2. Germline-derived CDR1 and CDR2 are MGHDK and SYGVNS. The J segment lost 3 bases and the V segment lost 2 bases, leaving 2 bases of the junction unmatched. The CDR3 consists of 15 residues. CDR3 in amino acids: CASSELAGDTDTQYF. The CDR3 DNA reads as TGTGCCAGCAGTGAACTAGCGGGAGATACAGATACGCAGTATTTT.

At least ten counts were recorded for this clonotype. One junction end disagrees with the germline gene, perhaps due to a read error. The chain has TRBV20-1 and TRBJ2-7; D is perhaps TRBD2 (6 bases). CDR3 length equals 14 residues. Germline loops: CDR1 DFQATT, CDR2 SNEGSKA (reference sequence). The CDR3, as DNA: TGCAGTGCTAGGGAGGGGAGTATCCCCTATGAGCAGTACTTC. This gives the protein CSAREGSIPYEQYF.

This clonotype has only a few counts. The chain joins TRBV12-3 or TRBV12-4 to TRBJ2-1; 7 positions match TRBD1. The trim removed 5 bases at V and 2 bases at J, leaving 6 bases unmatched. CDR3 length: 15 residues. The CDR3 DNA reads TGTGCCAGCAGTGTAGGGGACAGACCCTACAATGAGCAGTTCTTC. This gives the protein CASSVGDRPYNEQFF.

V usage is TRBV3-1 and J usage is TRBJ2-7, with 7 bases fitting TRBD1. Germline loops: CDR1 LGHDT, CDR2 YNNKEL (reference sequence). The CDR3 extends over 14 amino acids. V gave up 1 base and J gave up 7 bases; unmatched junction bases: 7. The CDR3 nucleotides are TGTGCCAGCAGCCAAGCCACAGGGGCGAGAGAGCAGTACTTC. This gives the protein CASSQATGAREQYF.

This clonotype was detected many times. The chain is built from TRBV21-1 and TRBJ2-7; TRBD1, the table's D call, lacks a check against the DNA. TRBV21-1 is an annotated pseudogene. The CDR3 length is 15 residues. CDR3 sequence: CASSKDRLFSYEQYF. In DNA form, the CDR3 reads TGTGCCAGCAGCAAAGACAGGTTATTTTCCTACGAGCAGTACTTC.

This clonotype has a count of ten or more. In nucleotides, the CDR3 is TGCAGCGTCGACCCTAGGTCGGGAGTTTTTGCAGATACGCAGTATTTT. It encodes CSVDPRSGVFADTQYF. This chain links TRBV29-1 with TRBJ2-3; tentatively, D is TRBD2 (6 bases). The germline gives CDR1 SQVTM, CDR2 ANQGSEA. This CDR3 has 16 residues. The germline V and J ends were trimmed by 6 bases and 4 bases, with 23 bases remaining between them.

This clonotype came up many times. This chain links TRBV7-9 with TRBJ1-5, with D maybe TRBD1 (5 bases). The CDR3 extends over 14 amino acids. CDR1 and CDR2 from the germline V gene are SEHNR and FQNEAQ (reference sequence). Trimming shortened V by 5 bases and J by 6 bases, and 14 bases separated the two germline ends. The CDR3 loop reads CASSPQGSGQPQHF. The CDR3 region has the DNA TGTGCCAGCAGCCCCCAGGGTTCAGGTCAGCCCCAGCATTTT. The full variable domain, in which reference TRBV7-9 and TRBJ1-5 provide the parts outside the CDR3, is DTGVSQNPRHKITKRGQNVTFRCDPISEHNRLYWYRQTLGQGPEFLTYFQNEAQLEKSRLLSDRFSAERPKGSFSTLEIQRTEQGDSAMYLCASSPQGSGQPQHFGDGTRLSIL.

This clonotype was counted ten times or more. The chain joins TRBV27 to TRBJ2-7; D perhaps matches TRBD2 (6 bases). The germline V and J ends were trimmed by 7 bases and 2 bases, with 12 bases remaining between them. Germline V gene lookup returns CDR1 MNHEY and CDR2 SMNVEV (reference sequence). The CDR3 spans 13 residues. DNA of the CDR3: TGTGCCAGCAAGCTTAGCGGTACCTACGAGCAGTACTTC. This translates into CASKLSGTYEQYF.

This clonotype appeared many times. The rearrangement uses TRBV9 and TRBJ1-1, with D unresolved. The germline V gene has CDR1 SGDLS and CDR2 YYNGEE. Trimming removed 2 bases at V and 0 bases at J, with 11 bases between. The CDR3 sequence is 15 residues long. CDR3 nucleotides: TGTGCCAGCAGCGTCCCAATCGGATTGAACACTGAAGCTTTCTTT. Translation gives CASSVPIGLNTEAFF.